This is a list of T cell receptor beta chains from one sample in a study of T cell responses to AZD1222 COVID-19 vaccine. Assay: immunoSEQ multiplex PCR; the TCRdb copy retains only in-frame clones and omits some. The sample lists about 99,000 clones, 85% to 95% occurring once. The material sequenced was peripheral blood, taken on day 0 of AZD1222 vaccination. All receptors come from an adult in good health. Each CDR3 is given with its conserved first and last residue. Each record gives: J gene, V gene, clone size, D gene, CDR3 protein, CDR3 DNA. D genes are given only for firm matches. Only part of the rows carry a size: once, few, many, or a class if the clone is expanded.

j_call: TRBJ2-3
v_call: TRBV4-1
clone_size: -
d_call: -
cdr3_aa: CASAWPSRLTSKSTDTQYF
cdr3_nt: TGCGCCAGCGCCTGGCCCAGTCGATTGACTAGTAAAAGCACAGATACGCAGTATTTT

j_call: TRBJ2-2
v_call: TRBV15
clone_size: -
d_call: -
cdr3_aa: CATSRDRANTGELFF
cdr3_nt: TGTGCCACCAGCAGAGACAGGGCAAACACCGGGGAGCTGTTTTTT

j_call: TRBJ1-2
v_call: TRBV5-8
clone_size: -
d_call: -
cdr3_aa: CASSLVGNGYTF
cdr3_nt: TGTGCCAGCAGCTTAGTAGGGAACGGCTACACCTTC

j_call: TRBJ2-1
v_call: TRBV5-8
clone_size: once
d_call: -
cdr3_aa: CASSLGGDEQFF
cdr3_nt: TGTGCCAGCAGCTTGGGGGGGGATGAGCAGTTCTTC

j_call: TRBJ2-7
v_call: TRBV20-1
clone_size: -
d_call: TRBD2
cdr3_aa: CSASSTSGPSYEQYF
cdr3_nt: TGCAGTGCTAGTTCCACTAGCGGGCCCTCCTACGAGCAGTACTTC

j_call: TRBJ2-7
v_call: TRBV6-1
clone_size: -
d_call: -
cdr3_aa: CASSEGPTIYEQYF
cdr3_nt: TGTGCCAGCAGTGAGGGGCCTACCATCTACGAGCAGTACTTC

j_call: TRBJ1-5
v_call: TRBV3-1/TRBV3-2
clone_size: once
d_call: -
cdr3_aa: CASSQTDRSQPQHF
cdr3_nt: TGTGCCAGCAGCCAAACTGACAGGAGCCAGCCCCAGCATTTT

j_call: TRBJ1-1
v_call: TRBV4-3
clone_size: -
d_call: -
cdr3_aa: CASSQQGGGEAFF
cdr3_nt: TGCGCCAGCAGCCAACAAGGAGGTGGTGAAGCTTTCTTT

j_call: TRBJ2-7
v_call: TRBV5-1
clone_size: -
d_call: -
cdr3_aa: CASSLRRRVSSYEQYF
cdr3_nt: TGCGCCAGCAGCTTACGACGGAGAGTGAGCTCCTACGAGCAGTACTTC

j_call: TRBJ1-1
v_call: TRBV6-5
clone_size: once
d_call: -
cdr3_aa: CASSRQHMNTEAFF
cdr3_nt: TGTGCCAGCAGTCGACAGCACATGAACACTGAAGCTTTCTTT

j_call: TRBJ1-2
v_call: TRBV12-5
clone_size: -
d_call: -
cdr3_aa: CASGLSSRAGYTF
cdr3_nt: TGTGCTAGTGGTTTATCTTCACGGGCCGGCTACACCTTC

j_call: TRBJ1-2
v_call: TRBV29-1
clone_size: once
d_call: -
cdr3_aa: CSVGTGGSGTF
cdr3_nt: TGCAGCGTTGGGACCGGGGGGAGTGGCACCTTC

j_call: TRBJ2-4
v_call: TRBV29-1
clone_size: -
d_call: TRBD2
cdr3_aa: CSVAGTIAKNIQYF
cdr3_nt: TGCAGCGTTGCGGGGACTATAGCCAAAAACATTCAGTACTTC

j_call: TRBJ2-5
v_call: TRBV5-1
clone_size: -
d_call: TRBD2
cdr3_aa: CASSLRPSGSQETQYF
cdr3_nt: TGCGCCAGCAGCTTGAGACCTAGCGGGAGTCAAGAGACCCAGTACTTC

j_call: TRBJ2-7
v_call: TRBV5-6
clone_size: -
d_call: -
cdr3_aa: CASSYTNAGIYEQYF
cdr3_nt: TGTGCCAGCAGCTACACCAACGCAGGGATCTACGAGCAGTACTTC

j_call: TRBJ2-3
v_call: TRBV5-1
clone_size: -
d_call: -
cdr3_aa: CASSDGTDTQYF
cdr3_nt: TGCGCCAGCAGCGACGGCACAGATACGCAGTATTTT

j_call: TRBJ1-6
v_call: TRBV5-1
clone_size: -
d_call: -
cdr3_aa: CASSLDPGDRSPLHF
cdr3_nt: TGCGCCAGCAGCTTGGACCCAGGGGATCGGTCACCCCTCCACTTT

j_call: TRBJ1-6
v_call: TRBV27
clone_size: many
d_call: -
cdr3_aa: CASSSGLYNSPLHF
cdr3_nt: TGTGCCAGCAGTTCCGGCCTCTATAATTCACCCCTCCACTTT

j_call: TRBJ2-5
v_call: TRBV4-3
clone_size: -
d_call: -
cdr3_aa: CASSQEFAEETQYF
cdr3_nt: TGCGCCAGCAGCCAAGAATTTGCGGAAGAGACCCAGTACTTC

j_call: TRBJ1-4
v_call: TRBV7-9
clone_size: -
d_call: -
cdr3_aa: CASSLARAGEATNEKLFF
cdr3_nt: TGTGCCAGCAGCTTAGCGCGGGCAGGGGAAGCAACTAATGAAAAACTGTTTTTT

j_call: TRBJ1-1
v_call: TRBV5-1
clone_size: -
d_call: -
cdr3_aa: CASSVGETVNTEAFF
cdr3_nt: TGCGCCAGCAGCGTTGGGGAGACAGTGAACACTGAAGCTTTCTTT

j_call: TRBJ1-4
v_call: TRBV6-6
clone_size: -
d_call: TRBD1
cdr3_aa: CASSQIGTGASSVKLFF
cdr3_nt: TGTGCCAGCAGTCAGATTGGGACAGGGGCCTCCAGTGTAAAACTGTTTTTT

j_call: TRBJ2-3
v_call: TRBV29-1
clone_size: -
d_call: -
cdr3_aa: CSGGDPSLEGTQYF
cdr3_nt: TGCAGCGGGGGGGATCCTTCTCTGGAGGGTACGCAGTATTTT

j_call: TRBJ1-6
v_call: TRBV30
clone_size: -
d_call: -
cdr3_aa: CAWSVGSVTLHF
cdr3_nt: TGTGCCTGGAGTGTCGGGAGCGTAACCCTCCACTTT

j_call: TRBJ1-1
v_call: TRBV4-1
clone_size: -
d_call: TRBD1
cdr3_aa: CASSQGIRGRTDRKTEAFF
cdr3_nt: TGCGCCAGCAGCCAAGGAATTAGGGGGCGGACCGATAGAAAGACTGAAGCTTTCTTT

j_call: TRBJ2-2
v_call: TRBV10-3
clone_size: -
d_call: -
cdr3_aa: CAISEPVGELFF
cdr3_nt: TGTGCCATCAGTGAACCAGTCGGGGAGCTGTTTTTT

j_call: TRBJ2-5
v_call: TRBV5-4
clone_size: -
d_call: TRBD2
cdr3_aa: CASSPREGGETQYF
cdr3_nt: TGTGCCAGCAGCCCCCGGGAGGGTGGGGAGACCCAGTACTTC

j_call: TRBJ2-7
v_call: TRBV3-1/TRBV3-2
clone_size: -
d_call: -
cdr3_aa: CASSPDLGEQYF
cdr3_nt: TGTGCCAGCAGCCCGGACTTGGGCGAGCAGTACTTC

j_call: TRBJ2-5
v_call: TRBV7-2
clone_size: once
d_call: -
cdr3_aa: CASSLLLRFGETQYF
cdr3_nt: TGTGCCAGCAGCCTCCTCCTCAGGTTCGGGGAGACCCAGTACTTC

j_call: TRBJ1-2
v_call: TRBV6-6
clone_size: -
d_call: TRBD1
cdr3_aa: CASRRLTGVRANYGYTF
cdr3_nt: TGTGCCAGCAGGCGATTAACAGGGGTTAGGGCTAACTATGGCTACACCTTC

j_call: TRBJ1-5
v_call: TRBV6-5
clone_size: -
d_call: -
cdr3_aa: CASSYDSNQPQHF
cdr3_nt: TGTGCCAGCAGTTACGATAGCAATCAGCCCCAGCATTTT

j_call: TRBJ1-3
v_call: TRBV5-6
clone_size: few
d_call: -
cdr3_aa: CASSPTGATGNTIYF
cdr3_nt: TGTGCCAGCAGCCCGACGGGGGCTACTGGAAACACCATATATTTT

j_call: TRBJ1-1
v_call: TRBV7-8
clone_size: -
d_call: -
cdr3_aa: CASSLLWGQMNTEAFF
cdr3_nt: TGTGCCAGCAGCTTACTCTGGGGGCAAATGAACACTGAAGCTTTCTTT

j_call: TRBJ2-1
v_call: TRBV10-3
clone_size: -
d_call: -
cdr3_aa: CATAQGPQNEQFF
cdr3_nt: TGTGCCACAGCCCAGGGGCCCCAAAATGAGCAGTTCTTC

j_call: TRBJ2-5
v_call: TRBV27
clone_size: -
d_call: -
cdr3_aa: CASSFPSEGAVCVMKETQYF
cdr3_nt: TGTGCCAGCAGTTTCCCCTCGGAGGGGGCAGTCTGTGTGATGAAGGAGACCCAGTACTTC

j_call: TRBJ2-3
v_call: TRBV15
clone_size: -
d_call: -
cdr3_aa: CATSRRIGGLSTDTQYF
cdr3_nt: TGTGCCACCAGCAGACGTATTGGGGGTCTCAGCACAGATACGCAGTATTTT

j_call: TRBJ1-6
v_call: TRBV2
clone_size: -
d_call: -
cdr3_aa: CASSEVVGSPLHF
cdr3_nt: TGTGCCAGCAGTGAAGTGGTCGGTTCACCCCTCCACTTT

j_call: TRBJ1-3
v_call: TRBV9
clone_size: -
d_call: TRBD1
cdr3_aa: CASSVVRDSTIYF
cdr3_nt: TGTGCCAGCAGCGTAGTGAGGGACAGCACCATATATTTT

j_call: TRBJ2-7
v_call: TRBV11-2
clone_size: -
d_call: -
cdr3_aa: CASSSPGDEQYF
cdr3_nt: TGTGCCAGCAGCTCTCCCGGGGACGAGCAGTACTTC

j_call: TRBJ1-6
v_call: TRBV2
clone_size: -
d_call: TRBD1
cdr3_aa: CASSETGVSPLHF
cdr3_nt: TGTGCCAGCAGTGAGACAGGGGTCTCACCCCTCCACTTT

j_call: TRBJ1-5
v_call: TRBV6-1
clone_size: -
d_call: -
cdr3_aa: CASSERGSGQPQHF
cdr3_nt: TGTGCCAGCAGTGAGCGGGGTAGTGGTCAGCCCCAGCATTTT

j_call: TRBJ2-3
v_call: TRBV4-1
clone_size: -
d_call: -
cdr3_aa: CASSQVGSPTDTQYF
cdr3_nt: TGCGCCAGCAGCCAAGTCGGGAGCCCCACAGATACGCAGTATTTT

j_call: TRBJ2-3
v_call: TRBV5-1
clone_size: -
d_call: -
cdr3_aa: CASSLVSTDTQYF
cdr3_nt: TGCGCCAGCAGCTTGGTTAGCACAGATACGCAGTATTTT

j_call: TRBJ1-4
v_call: TRBV19
clone_size: -
d_call: -
cdr3_aa: CASRNRATNEKLFF
cdr3_nt: TGTGCCAGTAGGAACAGAGCAACTAATGAAAAACTGTTTTTT

j_call: TRBJ2-2
v_call: TRBV19
clone_size: -
d_call: -
cdr3_aa: CASKIGQGSNTGELFF
cdr3_nt: TGTGCCAGTAAGATAGGTCAGGGTTCGAACACCGGGGAGCTGTTTTTT

j_call: TRBJ1-1
v_call: TRBV6-5
clone_size: -
d_call: TRBD1
cdr3_aa: CASITSTGGNTEAFF
cdr3_nt: TGTGCCAGCATTACGTCTACAGGGGGGAACACTGAAGCTTTCTTT

j_call: TRBJ2-7
v_call: TRBV2
clone_size: few
d_call: TRBD2
cdr3_aa: CASTPVGGSHEQYF
cdr3_nt: TGTGCCAGCACCCCCGTGGGGGGGTCCCACGAGCAGTACTTC

j_call: TRBJ2-7
v_call: TRBV5-8
clone_size: few
d_call: -
cdr3_aa: CASSWGAGNKPYEQYF
cdr3_nt: TGTGCCAGCAGCTGGGGGGCGGGTAATAAACCCTACGAGCAGTACTTC

j_call: TRBJ2-1
v_call: TRBV21-1
clone_size: once
d_call: -
cdr3_aa: CASSNRGGRERNEQFF
cdr3_nt: TGTGCCAGCAGCAACAGGGGCGGGCGGGAGAGGAATGAGCAGTTCTTC

j_call: TRBJ1-5
v_call: TRBV15
clone_size: -
d_call: -
cdr3_aa: CATRSGYSNQPQHF
cdr3_nt: TGTGCCACACGGAGCGGGTATAGCAATCAGCCCCAGCATTTT

j_call: TRBJ1-5
v_call: TRBV19
clone_size: few
d_call: -
cdr3_aa: CASTVRRDSGQPQHF
cdr3_nt: TGTGCCAGTACAGTCCGCCGGGACTCCGGGCAGCCCCAGCATTTT

j_call: TRBJ1-3
v_call: TRBV19
clone_size: -
d_call: -
cdr3_aa: CASSIGPTDRSSGNTIYF
cdr3_nt: TGTGCCAGTAGTATAGGCCCCACAGACAGGAGCTCTGGAAACACCATATATTTT

j_call: TRBJ2-5
v_call: TRBV2
clone_size: once
d_call: TRBD2
cdr3_aa: CASSEQRLAGGQETQYF
cdr3_nt: TGTGCCAGCAGTGAGCAACGACTAGCGGGGGGCCAAGAGACCCAGTACTTC

j_call: TRBJ1-2
v_call: TRBV7-2
clone_size: -
d_call: TRBD1
cdr3_aa: CASSYNRQGAGYTF
cdr3_nt: TGTGCCAGCAGCTACAACAGACAGGGGGCTGGCTACACCTTC

j_call: TRBJ2-1
v_call: TRBV11-2
clone_size: -
d_call: TRBD1
cdr3_aa: CASSFRDRGFDEQFF
cdr3_nt: TGTGCCAGCAGCTTCCGGGACAGGGGCTTCGATGAGCAGTTCTTC

j_call: TRBJ2-2
v_call: TRBV5-1
clone_size: -
d_call: -
cdr3_aa: CASSLLGAQGTGELFF
cdr3_nt: TGCGCCAGCAGCTTGCTGGGGGCCCAGGGCACCGGGGAGCTGTTTTTT

j_call: TRBJ1-1
v_call: TRBV7-9
clone_size: -
d_call: TRBD1
cdr3_aa: CASSRGQRNTEAFF
cdr3_nt: TGTGCCAGCAGCCGGGGACAGAGGAACACTGAAGCTTTCTTT

j_call: TRBJ1-1
v_call: TRBV28
clone_size: -
d_call: -
cdr3_aa: CASSAASGRLNTEAFF
cdr3_nt: TGTGCCAGCTCGGCGGCCTCCGGGAGATTGAACACTGAAGCTTTCTTT

j_call: TRBJ2-3
v_call: TRBV11-2
clone_size: -
d_call: TRBD2
cdr3_aa: CASSPRGRGETDTQYF
cdr3_nt: TGTGCCAGCAGCCCTCGTGGGAGGGGTGAAACAGATACGCAGTATTTT

j_call: TRBJ2-3
v_call: TRBV24-1
clone_size: -
d_call: -
cdr3_aa: CATSERGGGFVGDTQYF
cdr3_nt: TGTGCCACCAGTGAAAGAGGGGGGGGATTCGTAGGAGATACGCAGTATTTT